One sample yielded the 32 T cell receptor beta chains listed below, sequenced in a study of blood T cell repertoires in COVID-19. Produced via immunoSEQ multiplex PCR; TCRdb's table is partial and in-frame only. The data show tens of thousands of clones, around 79% seen once. The sample comprised peripheral blood. The source of these receptors is a human donor in a cohort sampled during active COVID-19.

Worth noting for this clone: A junction end diverges from the germline sequence, so it may reflect a read error. CDR3 protein: CASSRDRGTSGELFF. The CDR3 nucleotides read TGTGCTAGCAGCCGGGACAGGGGGACCTCCGGGGAGCTGTTTTTT. This chain joins TRBV7-7 and TRBJ2-2; 11 positions agree with TRBD1. In germline, CDR1 is SSHAT, CDR2 FNYEAQ (reference sequence). The CDR3 loop spans 15 amino acids.

CDR3 residues: CASSSSFGQYGEQFF. The CDR3 nucleotides are TGCGCCAGCAGCTCCTCGTTCGGACAGTACGGTGAGCAGTTCTTC. This chain connects TRBV5-1 to TRBJ2-1; maybe TRBD1 (6 bases). Germline lookup yields CDR1 SGHRS and CDR2 YFSETQ. The CDR3 has 15 residues. Trimming shortened V by 3 bases and J by 9 bases, and 19 bases separated the two germline ends.

The chain combines TRBV9 with TRBJ2-3; no firm D call. CDR3 size: 15 residues. V was shortened by 0 bases and J by 1 base, with 9 bases between the two germline ends. The germline gives CDR1 SGDLS, CDR2 YYNGEE. CDR3: CASSVGQARTDTQYF. The DNA for the CDR3 is TGTGCCAGCAGCGTAGGTCAGGCCCGCACAGATACGCAGTATTTT.

V gene TRBV5-4 combines with J gene TRBJ1-1; 7 bases line up with TRBD1. The CDR3 extends over 14 amino acids. The germline CDR1 and CDR2 sequences are SGHNT and YYREEE (reference sequence). Germline trimming cut 4 bases from V and 3 bases from J; bases unmatched to any gene: 6. The CDR3 DNA follows: TGTGCCAGCAGCCTTAACAGGGGTGACACTGAAGCTTTCTTT. It is translated as CASSLNRGDTEAFF.

CDR3 sequence reads: CASSVGQGVNTGELFF. The CDR3 DNA follows: TGTGCCAGTAGTGTTGGACAGGGGGTGAACACCGGGGAGCTGTTTTTT. The V call is TRBV19, the J call TRBJ2-2; TRBD1 agrees at 10 bases. The CDR3 spans 16 residues. Germline CDR1 reads LNHDA; CDR2 reads SQIVND (reference sequence). J was trimmed by 1 base and V by 5 bases; bases with no gene match: 4.

The chain couples TRBV19 to TRBJ2-2; 7 bases map to TRBD2. Per germline, CDR1 LNHDA and CDR2 SQIVND (reference sequence). The CDR3 contains 15 residues. J was trimmed by 5 bases and V by 3 bases; bases with no gene match: 6. CDR3 region: CASSMGRGETGELFF. CDR3 in DNA: TGTGCCAGTAGTATGGGGAGGGGAGAGACCGGGGAGCTGTTTTTT.

This chain joins TRBV27 and TRBJ2-2; the D gene is possibly TRBD1 (6 bases). This CDR3 is built from 14 residues. The germline gives CDR1 MNHEY, CDR2 SMNVEV (reference sequence). V was pared by 4 bases and J by 4 bases, with 10 bases between. The CDR3, as DNA: TGTGCCAGCAGTTACAGGGAAGGCACCGGGGAGCTGTTTTTT. Translation: CASSYREGTGELFF.

This chain links TRBV28 with TRBJ1-5; TRBD1 might be the D (5 bases). Trimming removed 2 bases from V and 1 base from J, with 9 bases in between. Germline V lookup: CDR1 MDHEN, CDR2 SYDVKM. The CDR3 extends over 15 amino acids. As DNA, the CDR3 is TGTGCCAGCAGTTTACCAGGGAGGAGCAATCAGCCCCAGCATTTT. Its protein product is CASSLPGRSNQPQHF.

The chain recombines TRBV18 with TRBJ2-7; 7 bases map to TRBD1. This CDR3 region has 14 residues. CDR1 and CDR2 from the germline V gene are KGHSH and LQKENI. Trimming at V came to 4 bases and at J to 0 bases, leaving 3 bases not matched to a gene. CDR3 DNA: TGTGCCAGCTCACTCGGGACAGTCTCCTACGAGCAGTACTTC. It translates to CASSLGTVSYEQYF.

This clone has just a few counts. The DNA for the CDR3 is TGTGCCAGCAGACAAGACAGGGGGCTGGGCGGGGAGCTGTTTTTT. Translating gives CASRQDRGLGGELFF. The chain couples TRBV27 to TRBJ2-2; 10 bases are shared with TRBD1. V was pared by 6 bases and J by 7 bases, with 8 bases of the junction left unmatched. The CDR3 runs to 15 residues. In germline, CDR1 is MNHEY, CDR2 SMNVEV (reference sequence).

J is TRBJ1-4 and V is TRBV5-4, with 7 bases identical to TRBD1. This CDR3 is built from 17 residues. With 4 bases clipped from V and 0 bases from J, the junction kept 9 bases outside the gene matches. In germline, CDR1 is SGHNT, CDR2 YYREEE (reference sequence). CDR3 sequence reads: CASSRTPQGATNEKLFF. CDR3 DNA: TGTGCCAGCAGCCGAACCCCCCAGGGGGCAACTAATGAAAAACTGTTTTTT.

The CDR3 DNA sequence: TGTGCCAGCAGCAGTACAGGGGCGGGAGGAAACACCATATATTTT. Its protein product is CASSSTGAGGNTIYF. This rearrangement joins TRBV6-5 to TRBJ1-3; 7 nucleotides line up with TRBD1. The V gene's germline CDR1 is MNHEY and CDR2 SVGAGI. This CDR3 spans 15 amino acids. With 6 bases clipped from V and 4 bases from J, the junction kept 9 bases outside the gene matches.

The gene calls are TRBV14 and TRBJ1-1; 10 bases line up with TRBD1. Germline loops: CDR1 SGHDN, CDR2 FVKESK. V lost 4 bases and J lost 4; bases outside the gene matches: 9. The CDR3 has 16 residues. The CDR3 loop reads CASSPLGGQGTTEAFF. In DNA form, the CDR3 reads TGTGCCAGCAGCCCCCTAGGGGGACAGGGGACCACTGAAGCTTTCTTT.

The chain is built from TRBV10-3 and TRBJ1-5, with no clear D. Germline-derived CDR1 and CDR2 are ENHRY and SYGVKD. The CDR3 consists of 16 residues. Trimming cost V 2 bases and J 2 bases, with 13 bases left between them. The DNA for the CDR3 is TGTGCCATCAGTGAGAGTGCCCAAGTAGGCAATCAGCCCCAGCATTTT. Translating it yields CAISESAQVGNQPQHF.

This sequence joins TRBV21-1 and TRBJ2-7; the table calls TRBD1, which could not be checked here. TRBV21-1 is given as a pseudogene. The CDR3 contains 22 residues. In nucleotides, the CDR3 is TGTGCCAGCAGCAAAGAAGGGGACAGGGGAGGAATGTTTCTACTCCTCTTCTACGAGCAGTACTTC. Amino acids: CASSKEGDRGGMFLLLFYEQYF.

The DNA for the CDR3 is TGTGCCAGCAGATTCGCGACAAACACTGAAGCTTTCTTT. The encoded protein is CASRFATNTEAFF. V gene TRBV27 combines with J gene TRBJ1-1; no firm D call. This CDR3 contains 13 residues. Looked up from germline, CDR1 is MNHEY and CDR2 is SMNVEV (reference sequence). With 6 bases removed from V and 2 bases from J, the gap between germline ends came to 10 bases.

Within the sample, this clone is medium-sized. The chain recombines TRBV7-9 with TRBJ2-6; D may be TRBD1 (5 bases). In germline, CDR1 is SEHNR, CDR2 FQNEAQ (reference sequence). V gave up 5 bases and J gave up 0 bases, with 17 bases separating them. The CDR3 totals 18 residues. CDR3 coding DNA: TGTGCCAGCAGCCCACGCGGACATTTAAGCTCTGGGGCCAACGTCCTGACTTTC. It encodes CASSPRGHLSSGANVLTF.

Only a few counts were recorded for this clone. This chain uses TRBV2 with TRBJ2-7, with TRBD1 matching over 10 bases. V was clipped by 5 bases and J by 5 bases; unmatched bases: 9. The CDR3 runs 15 residues. Germline CDR1 SNHLY, CDR2 FYNNEI. The CDR3 reads CASSPIRTGGHEQYF. The CDR3 DNA follows: TGTGCCAGCAGTCCCATCAGGACAGGGGGGCACGAGCAGTACTTC.

The chain recombines TRBV30 with TRBJ2-2, with a weak D call TRBD1 (5 bases). CDR3 length: 13 residues. Trimming took 7 bases from V and 0 from J, leaving 9 bases between them. Germline CDR1 reads GTSNPN; CDR2 reads SVGIG (reference sequence). CDR3 amino acids: CAYDSSNTGELFF. The CDR3 coding sequence is TGTGCCTACGACAGCTCGAACACCGGGGAGCTGTTTTTT.

The chain joins TRBV2 to TRBJ2-1; 10 nucleotides align to TRBD2. J lost 2 bases, V lost 4 bases, and 5 bases had no gene match. The CDR3 length is 16 residues. Germline values: CDR1 SNHLY, CDR2 FYNNEI. The CDR3 DNA is TGTGCCAGCAGTGGCCCCGGGACTAGCGCCTACAATGAGCAGTTCTTC. It codes for CASSGPGTSAYNEQFF.

This clone showed up just a few times. The rearrangement joins TRBV28 to TRBJ2-7, with 7 nucleotides matching TRBD1. The CDR3 runs to 15 residues. Losses at the gene ends were 7 bases for V and 7 bases for J; bases not matched to a gene: 16. CDR1 MDHEN and CDR2 SYDVKM come from the germline V gene. CDR3 region: CASTPGTVRSWEQYF. CDR3 DNA: TGTGCCAGCACCCCCGGGACAGTCCGATCGTGGGAGCAGTACTTC.

This clone was recorded a few times. The V gene is TRBV21-1, the J gene TRBJ2-7; the DNA was not used to check the table's D call, TRBD2. TRBV21-1 has pseudogene status. The CDR3 runs 18 residues. CDR3 protein: CASSKRIAGGHSSYEQYF. As DNA, the CDR3 is TGTGCCAGCAGCAAAAGAATAGCGGGAGGGCATTCCTCCTACGAGCAGTACTTC.

The rearrangement links TRBV6-5 to TRBJ1-1; D is uncertain. The CDR3 sequence is 14 residues long. The germline V and J ends were trimmed by 5 bases and 6 bases, with 16 bases remaining between them. Per germline, CDR1 MNHEY and CDR2 SVGAGI. Written as DNA, the CDR3 is TGTGCCAGCAGTCCCGGGTTATCCGGCTCTGAAGCTTTCTTT. Encoded protein: CASSPGLSGSEAFF.

The V and J genes are TRBV4-3 and TRBJ1-1; a weak D match, TRBD1 (5 bases). CDR1 is LGHNA and CDR2 is YSLEER in the germline V gene. The CDR3 is 15 amino acids. Trimming took 0 bases from V and 3 from J, leaving 11 bases between them. CDR3 nucleotides: TGCGCCAGCAGCCAAGAGTGGTCAGGGCACACTGAAGCTTTCTTT. It encodes CASSQEWSGHTEAFF.

The chain links TRBV29-1 to TRBJ2-1; D uncertain. CDR1 is SQVTM, CDR2 ANQGSEA, per germline. The CDR3 runs 12 residues. Trimming shortened V by 6 bases and J by 3 bases, and 9 bases separated the two germline ends. CDR3 amino acids: CSVLSSYNEQFF. For the CDR3, the DNA is TGCAGCGTACTCTCTAGCTACAATGAGCAGTTCTTC.

V and J are TRBV19 and TRBJ1-5, with D tentatively TRBD1 (5 bases). Germline CDR1 and CDR2: LNHDA and SQIVND (reference sequence). CDR3 size: 14 residues. Trimming removed 1 base from V and 2 bases from J, with 6 bases in between. The CDR3: CASSIGQRNQPQHF. The CDR3 bases are TGTGCCAGTAGTATAGGACAGCGCAATCAGCCCCAGCATTTT.

The chain links TRBV14 to TRBJ2-6; D is perhaps TRBD2 (6 bases). Germline CDR1 reads SGHDN; CDR2 reads FVKESK. Trimming cost V 0 bases and J 9 bases, with 15 bases left between them. This CDR3 has 16 residues. Written as DNA, the CDR3 is TGTGCCAGCAGCCAAGATCGGGGGACGCGCTTCAACGTCCTGACTTTC. This sequence encodes CASSQDRGTRFNVLTF.

This clone is a singleton in its sample. The rearrangement joins TRBV19 to TRBJ2-5; 10 bases agree with TRBD2. The CDR3 extends over 16 amino acids. Per the germline V gene, CDR1 is LNHDA and CDR2 is SQIVND (reference sequence). The V gene end was trimmed by 1 base and the J gene end by 4 bases; junction bases not matched to a gene: 6. The CDR3 reads CASSIGGAGGRETQYF. CDR3 coding DNA: TGTGCCAGTAGTATAGGAGGAGCGGGAGGGAGAGAGACCCAGTACTTC.

This clone was counted only a few times. The J gene is TRBJ2-3, the V gene TRBV19, with 8 bases aligning to TRBD1. There are 14 residues in the CDR3. The V gene's germline CDR1 is LNHDA and CDR2 SQIVND (reference sequence). Losses at the gene ends were 3 bases for V and 6 bases for J; bases not matched to a gene: 5. The CDR3 nucleotides are TGTGCCAGTAGTATTTCAGGGGGCGCGGATACGCAGTATTTT. This encodes CASSISGGADTQYF. The entire variable domain, with the rest obtained from reference TRBV19 and TRBJ2-3, is as follows: DGGITQSPKYLFRKEGQNVTLSCEQNLNHDAMYWYRQDPGQGLRLIYYSQIVNDFQKGDIAEGYSVSREKKESFPLTVTSAQKNPTAFYLCASSISGGADTQYFGPGTRLTVL.

The chain links TRBV12-3 or TRBV12-4 to TRBJ2-7, with D perhaps matching TRBD2 (5 bases). The CDR3 extends over 13 amino acids. The germline V and J ends were trimmed by 6 bases and 5 bases, with 14 bases remaining between them. For the CDR3, the DNA is TGTGCCAGCAGCCCATCCGGGGTCCACGAGCAGTACTTC. This codes for CASSPSGVHEQYF.

This rearrangement joins TRBV7-9 to TRBJ1-2; D call uncertain. Germline CDR1 and CDR2: SEHNR and FQNEAQ (reference sequence). Trimming cost V 5 bases and J 1 base, with 8 bases left between them. The CDR3 runs 13 residues. The CDR3 region has the DNA TGTGCCAGCAGCCCGGTGAATAACTATGGCTACACCTTC. Translating it yields CASSPVNNYGYTF. The variable domain in full, with the rest retrieved from reference TRBV7-9 and TRBJ1-2, is DTGVSQNPRHKITKRGQNVTFRCDPISEHNRLYWYRQTLGQGPEFLTYFQNEAQLEKSRLLSDRFSAERPKGSFSTLEIQRTEQGDSAMYLCASSPVNNYGYTFGSGTRLTVV.

V usage is TRBV5-5 and J usage is TRBJ1-2, with D perhaps TRBD1 (6 bases). The CDR3 has 12 amino acids. Germline loops: CDR1 SGHKS, CDR2 YYEKEE (reference sequence). Trimming stripped 3 bases from V and 5 bases from J, with 8 bases between. The CDR3 coding sequence is TGTGCCAGCAGCTATGACAGGTATGGCTACACCTTC. Translating gives CASSYDRYGYTF.